This T cell receptor beta chain was obtained from a study of CD8+ T cells in alopecia areata. On the study more broadly: Tofacitinib therapy took 6 to 18 months; 6 months off drug came after.

Reverse transcription of extracted RNA yielded cDNA, which provided the sequencing template. The table came from immunoSEQ multiplex PCR; TCRdb's copy has only in-frame clones and leaves some out. This sample carries about 12,000 clones, 60% of them seen once, and the ten largest clones take 20% to 25%. Concerning this clone itself: As yet, its antigen is unknown.

General study results and limits: There were also resident alphabeta T cells of normal skin sequenced in scalp samples. In lesional scalp, particularly from alopecia totalis/universalis, clonality was higher than in normal scalp.

Lesional scalp punch biopsies and peripheral blood came from alopecia areata patients. CDR1 SGHDT and CDR2 YYEEEE come from the germline V gene. Trimming at V came to 1 base and at J to 7 bases, leaving 11 bases not matched to a gene. CDR3 length equals 17 residues. The sequenced sample was skin. The rearrangement joins TRBV5-6 to TRBJ2-2, with 9 positions matching TRBD2. The clonotype was recovered from a human donor with alopecia areata. The DNA of the CDR3 is TGTGCCAGCAGCTTGCTGGTTAGCGGGAGCTATGGCGGGGAGCTGTTTTTT. It codes for CASSLLVSGSYGGELFF.